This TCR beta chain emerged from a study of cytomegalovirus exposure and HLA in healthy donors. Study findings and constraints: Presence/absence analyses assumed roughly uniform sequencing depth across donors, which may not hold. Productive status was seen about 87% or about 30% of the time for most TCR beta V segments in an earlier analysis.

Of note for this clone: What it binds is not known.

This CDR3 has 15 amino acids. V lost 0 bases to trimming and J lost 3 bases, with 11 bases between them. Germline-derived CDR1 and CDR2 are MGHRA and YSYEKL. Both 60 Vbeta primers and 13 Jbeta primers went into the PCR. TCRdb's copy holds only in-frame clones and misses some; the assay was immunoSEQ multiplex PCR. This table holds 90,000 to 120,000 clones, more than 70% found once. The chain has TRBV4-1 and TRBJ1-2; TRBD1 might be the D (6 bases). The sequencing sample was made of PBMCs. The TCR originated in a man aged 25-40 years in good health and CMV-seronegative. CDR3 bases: TGCGCCAGCAGCCAAGATCCAGGGGCGGACTATGGCTACACCTTC. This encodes CASSQDPGADYGYTF.